A single sample gave rise to the 11 T cell receptor beta chains below, sequenced in a study of T-cell reconstitution after alpha-beta-depleted transplantation in children. As it was prepared, the TCRbeta library received unique molecular identifiers. TCRdb reprocessed the PCR reads with MiXCR, giving one entry per CDR3 protein. The table records approximately 500,000 distinct CDR3 sequences, more than 9% of them present only once. This sample comprised PBMCs, obtained before TCRalphabeta/CD19-depleted stem cell transplant. The source is a child aged 2-15 years with inherited bone marrow failure, due to receive a stem cell transplant.

This chain connects TRBV20-1 to TRBJ1-5, with a possible D match to TRBD1 (5 bases). The CDR3 consists of 16 residues. The V end lost 5 bases, the J end lost 2 bases, and 19 bases lay between the germline ends. Per the germline V gene, CDR1 is DFQATT and CDR2 is SNEGSKA (reference sequence). CDR3 coding DNA: TGCAGTGCTCAATCCGGCAGGGTTGACGGCAATCAGCCCCAGCATTTT. It is translated as CSAQSGRVDGNQPQHF.

A few counts support this clonotype. The V gene is TRBV19, the J gene TRBJ1-1; D not resolved. Germline V gene data show CDR1 as LNHDA and CDR2 as SQIVND (reference sequence). The CDR3 consists of 15 residues. Trimming took off 8 bases at V and 3 bases at J, with 19 bases between the two ends. DNA for the CDR3: TGTGCCAGTGCCAATCGCCAAGGTGCGGACACTGAAGCTTTCTTT. This sequence encodes CASANRQGADTEAFF.

This clonotype was counted many times. The V call is TRBV5-1, the J call TRBJ2-1; 7 nucleotides align to TRBD2. The CDR3 spans 15 residues. Germline V gives CDR1 SGHRS, CDR2 YFSETQ. Trimming took 1 base from V and 3 from J; bases not matched to a gene: 4. CDR3 residues: CASSLTLAVYNEQFF. The DNA of the CDR3 is TGCGCCAGCAGCTTGACGCTAGCGGTCTACAATGAGCAGTTCTTC.

This clonotype was seen at least ten times. The chain couples TRBV20-1 to TRBJ1-1; no clear D gene. CDR1 is DFQATT, CDR2 SNEGSKA, per germline (reference sequence). Trimming left V 3 bases short and J 1 base short, with 12 bases between. The length of the CDR3 is 14 residues. In DNA, the CDR3 is TGCAGTGCTAGCCCCTTTGGCACGAACACTGAAGCTTTCTTT. Its protein is CSASPFGTNTEAFF.

This clonotype has ten or more counts. This chain joins TRBV4-2 and TRBJ2-7; D might be TRBD1 or TRBD2, each matching 5 bases. V was trimmed by 0 bases and J by 0 bases, leaving 12 bases between them. Looked up from germline, CDR1 is LGHNA and CDR2 is YNFKEQ. The CDR3 is 16 amino acids. The chain's CDR3 is CASSQDLGESSYEQYF. In nucleotides, the CDR3 is TGTGCCAGCAGCCAAGATTTGGGGGAGAGCTCCTACGAGCAGTACTTC.

This sequence joins TRBV14 and TRBJ2-4, with 11 bases identical to TRBD2. Trimming cost V 4 bases and J 0 bases; bases outside gene matches: 17. The CDR3 covers 21 residues. The germline V gene encodes CDR1 SGHDN and CDR2 FVKESK. DNA for the CDR3: TGTGCCAGCAGCCCGGGACTAGCGGCCCGGAGGGGCAATCTAGCCAAAAACATTCAGTACTTC. It is translated as CASSPGLAARRGNLAKNIQYF.

Many counts were recorded for this clonotype. The gene calls are TRBV29-1 and TRBJ2-4; D is perhaps TRBD1 (6 bases). V lost 4 bases and J 6 bases, leaving 10 bases between the germline ends. The CDR3 runs 12 residues. CDR1 and CDR2 from the germline V gene are SQVTM and ANQGSEA. CDR3 DNA sequence: TGCAGCGTTGGGACAGCTGGAAACATTCAGTACTTC. It codes for CSVGTAGNIQYF. Using reference TRBV29-1 and TRBJ2-4 for the parts outside the CDR3, the full variable domain is SAVISQKPSRDICQRGTSLTIQCQVDSQVTMMFWYRQQPGQSLTLIATANQGSEATYESGFVIDKFPISRPNLTFSTLTVSNMSPEDSSIYLCSVGTAGNIQYFGAGTRLSVL.

J is TRBJ2-1 and V is TRBV4-2; no firm D call. In germline, CDR1 is LGHNA, CDR2 YNFKEQ. Trimming removed 1 base at V and 0 bases at J, with 10 bases between. This CDR3 comprises 16 residues. The CDR3 DNA reads as TGTGCCAGCAGCCAAGCAGTGGCTAGCTCCTACAATGAGCAGTTCTTC. Protein product: CASSQAVASSYNEQFF.

There are a few counts of this clonotype. The CDR3 DNA sequence: TGTGCCAGCAGTTGGGACTTATACAATGAGCAGTTCTTC. It translates to CASSWDLYNEQFF. The chain has TRBV28 and TRBJ2-1, with D perhaps TRBD2 (6 bases). The CDR3 length is 13 residues. V lost 4 bases and J lost 4, with 8 bases in between. Germline-derived CDR1 and CDR2 are MDHEN and SYDVKM.

As for this clonotype: This may be a read error, as it is one base from a much larger clone. V is TRBV27 and J is TRBJ1-1; tentative D call: TRBD1 (6 bases). There are 15 residues in the CDR3. V was clipped by 5 bases and J by 10 bases, with 23 bases between them. Germline assignment: CDR1 MNHEY and CDR2 SMNVEV (reference sequence). CDR3 sequence: CASSPGRASGAGAFF. CDR3 in DNA: TGTGCCAGCAGTCCAGGAAGGGCCTCAGGGGCTGGAGCTTTCTTT.

This clonotype was seen at least ten times. The rearrangement links TRBV9 to TRBJ2-2, with a tentative D call TRBD2 (5 bases). Trimming removed 2 bases at V and 7 bases at J, with 12 bases between. CDR3 length: 14 residues. Germline V gives CDR1 SGDLS, CDR2 YYNGEE. CDR3 sequence (DNA): TGTGCCAGCAGCGTTCTAGCCTCTGTCGGGGAGCTGTTTTTT. Protein product: CASSVLASVGELFF. Together with reference TRBV9 and TRBJ2-2, the CDR3 gives the full variable domain: DSGVTQTPKHLITATGQRVTLRCSPRSGDLSVYWYQQSLDQGLQFLIQYYNGEERAKGNILERFSAQQFPDLHSELNLSSLELGDSALYFCASSVLASVGELFFGEGSRLTVL.